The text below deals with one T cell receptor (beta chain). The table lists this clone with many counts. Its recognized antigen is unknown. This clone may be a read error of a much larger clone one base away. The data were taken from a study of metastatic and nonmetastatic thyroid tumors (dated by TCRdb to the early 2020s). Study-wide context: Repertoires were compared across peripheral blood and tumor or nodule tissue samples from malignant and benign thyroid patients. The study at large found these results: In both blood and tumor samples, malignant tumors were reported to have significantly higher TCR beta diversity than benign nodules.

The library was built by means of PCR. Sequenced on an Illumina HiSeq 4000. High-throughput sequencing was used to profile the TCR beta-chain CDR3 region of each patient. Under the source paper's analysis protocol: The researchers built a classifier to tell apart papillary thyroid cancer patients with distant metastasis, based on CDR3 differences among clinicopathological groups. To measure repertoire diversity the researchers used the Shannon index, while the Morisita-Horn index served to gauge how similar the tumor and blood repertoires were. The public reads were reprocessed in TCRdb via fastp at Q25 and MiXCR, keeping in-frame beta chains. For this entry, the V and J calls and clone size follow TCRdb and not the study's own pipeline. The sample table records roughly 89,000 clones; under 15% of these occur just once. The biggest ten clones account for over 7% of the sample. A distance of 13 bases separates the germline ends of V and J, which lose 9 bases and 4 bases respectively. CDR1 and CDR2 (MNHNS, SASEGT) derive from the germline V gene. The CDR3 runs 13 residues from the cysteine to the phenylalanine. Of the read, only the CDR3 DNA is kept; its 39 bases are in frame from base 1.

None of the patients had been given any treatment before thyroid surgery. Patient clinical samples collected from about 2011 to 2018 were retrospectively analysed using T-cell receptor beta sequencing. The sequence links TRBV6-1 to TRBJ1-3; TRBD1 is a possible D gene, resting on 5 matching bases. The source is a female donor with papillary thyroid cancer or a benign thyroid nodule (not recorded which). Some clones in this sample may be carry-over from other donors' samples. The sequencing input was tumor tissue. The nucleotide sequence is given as TGTGCCAGTGACGGGGGGTTCGGAAACACCATATATTTT. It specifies CASDGGFGNTIYF.